This entry lists 24 T cell receptor beta chains sequenced from one sample in a study of T-cell memory formation after mild COVID-19. TCRdb re-analysed the 5' RACE reads in MiXCR, keeping a single row per CDR3 protein. The repertoire has roughly 240,000 distinct CDR3 sequences, approximately 15% of them found once; the top ten carry around 2%. Source material: PBMCs or a T cell subset sorted from them (not recorded which). Source of these receptors: an adult woman who had mild COVID-19 (a few samples of this study predate the infection). Cell type and time point are not known.

This clonotype was seen only a few times. This chain uses TRBV3-1 with TRBJ1-5; 9 bases are shared with TRBD1. CDR1 LGHDT and CDR2 YNNKEL come from the germline V gene (reference sequence). This CDR3 comprises 16 residues. After removal of 3 bases from V and 6 bases from J, the junction contained 9 bases not matched to a gene. CDR3 bases: TGTGCCAGCAGCCACCGAACAGGGGGCCGTAGTCAGCCCCAGCATTTT. The encoded protein is CASSHRTGGRSQPQHF. The whole variable domain, filled in from reference TRBV3-1 and TRBJ1-5, reads DTAVSQTPKYLVTQMGNDKSIKCEQNLGHDTMYWYKQDSKKFLKIMFSYNNKELIINETVPNRFSPKSPDKAHLNLHINSLELGDSAVYFCASSHRTGGRSQPQHFGDGTRLSIL.

Ten or more counts support this clonotype. This chain connects TRBV4-2 to TRBJ1-5, with D tentatively TRBD1 (6 bases). Germline V gene lookup returns CDR1 LGHNA and CDR2 YNFKEQ. The CDR3 is 15 residues long. Trimming pared 0 bases from V and 14 bases from J, leaving 20 bases between. The CDR3 region is CASSQDVAMGGDKHF. The CDR3 bases are TGTGCCAGCAGCCAAGATGTGGCCATGGGCGGGGACAAGCATTTT.

This clonotype has more than one count but fewer than ten. V gene TRBV20-1 combines with J gene TRBJ1-1; D unresolved. The CDR3 runs 12 residues. V was pared by 4 bases and J by 0 bases, with 6 bases between. The germline V gene encodes CDR1 DFQATT and CDR2 SNEGSKA (reference sequence). The CDR3, as DNA: TGCAGTGCTAAGCAAATGAACACTGAAGCTTTCTTT. Its translation: CSAKQMNTEAFF.

V is TRBV6-5 and J is TRBJ2-5; TRBD1 is a possible D gene (5 bases). This CDR3 has 14 residues. V was pared by 7 bases and J by 5 bases, with 17 bases between. In germline, CDR1 is MNHEY, CDR2 SVGAGI. The CDR3 nucleotides are TGTGCCAGCACTCAAATTCCAGGGTCCGAGACCCAGTACTTC. The encoded protein is CASTQIPGSETQYF.

The chain links TRBV14 to TRBJ1-2; 7 nucleotides line up with TRBD1. In germline, CDR1 is SGHDN, CDR2 FVKESK. V dropped 1 base and J dropped 5; count of bases not matched to a gene: 7. This CDR3 has 15 residues. CDR3 region: CASSQVRGGEYGYTF. DNA of the CDR3: TGTGCCAGCAGCCAAGTCAGGGGGGGAGAGTATGGCTACACCTTC.

This clonotype was recorded only once. The chain employs TRBV12-3 or TRBV12-4 and TRBJ1-3; TRBD1 is a possible D gene (6 bases). The length of the CDR3 is 16 residues. V was clipped by 3 bases and J by 0 bases, with 12 bases between them. Here the CDR3 reads CASSFDRSSSGNTIYF. The CDR3 region has the DNA TGTGCCAGCAGTTTTGACAGGTCCAGCTCTGGAAACACCATATATTTT.

This clonotype was observed a few times. The chain carries TRBV20-1 and TRBJ2-7; possible D gene TRBD1, 5 bases. The CDR3 extends over 14 amino acids. Trimming cost V 0 bases and J 2 bases, with 11 bases left between them. Germline V gene sequence: CDR1 DFQATT, CDR2 SNEGSKA (reference sequence). CDR3 sequence reads: CSARDFTGAYEQYF. In DNA, the CDR3 is TGCAGTGCTAGAGATTTCACAGGAGCCTACGAGCAGTACTTC.

This clonotype was seen a few times. The chain employs TRBV3-1 and TRBJ2-1, with TRBD2 identical over 9 bases. Germline assignment: CDR1 LGHDT and CDR2 YNNKEL (reference sequence). V was pared by 10 bases and J by 6 bases, with 10 bases of the junction left unmatched. The CDR3 length is 14 residues. CDR3 residues: CATGPGLARNEQFF. The CDR3 DNA reads TGTGCCACAGGGCCGGGACTAGCCCGCAATGAGCAGTTCTTC.

The rearrangement links TRBV5-1 to TRBJ1-5; D not certain. Germline CDR1 reads SGHRS; CDR2 reads YFSETQ. The CDR3 runs to 15 residues. V was shortened by 4 bases and J by 1 base, with 12 bases between the two germline ends. The CDR3 protein is CASSRTAGSNQPQHF. CDR3 bases: TGCGCCAGCAGCCGAACGGCCGGGAGCAATCAGCCCCAGCATTTT.

The chain recombines TRBV18 with TRBJ2-1, with TRBD2 matching over 14 bases. The V and J ends lost 3 bases and 1 base, in that order; junction bases with no gene match: 8. The CDR3 totals 19 residues. In germline, CDR1 is KGHSH, CDR2 LQKENI. CDR3 coding DNA: TGTGCCAGCTCACCGGACGGACTAGCGGGAGGTTCGTCCTACAATGAGCAGTTCTTC. It codes for CASSPDGLAGGSSYNEQFF.

The J gene is TRBJ2-7, the V gene TRBV5-1; no clear D. The length of the CDR3 is 13 residues. Germline loops: CDR1 SGHRS, CDR2 YFSETQ. The V end lost 4 bases, the J end lost 2 bases, and 10 bases lay between the germline ends. CDR3 sequence (DNA): TGCGCCAGCAGCCGGGCAGAACCCTACGAGCAGTACTTC. Amino acids: CASSRAEPYEQYF. Full variable domain (rest looked up from reference TRBV5-1 and TRBJ2-7): KAGVTQTPRYLIKTRGQQVTLSCSPISGHRSVSWYQQTPGQGLQFLFEYFSETQRNKGNFPGRFSGRQFSNSRSEMNVSTLELGDSALYLCASSRAEPYEQYFGPGTRLTVT.

The V and J genes are TRBV10-3 and TRBJ2-7; the match to TRBD1 covers 8 bases. The CDR3 length is 13 residues. Germline values: CDR1 ENHRY, CDR2 SYGVKD. Losses at the gene ends were 5 bases for V and 2 bases for J; bases not matched to a gene: 2. Here the CDR3 DNA reads TGTGCCATCAGTTTACAGGGGGCCTACGAGCAGTACTTC. It specifies CAISLQGAYEQYF.

This clonotype was found a few times. This chain connects TRBV2 to TRBJ2-3, with D unclear. CDR3 length equals 13 residues. V gave up 8 bases and J gave up 0 bases, with 9 bases separating them. The germline V gene has CDR1 SNHLY and CDR2 FYNNEI. CDR3 nucleotides: TGTGCCAGCTTGAAGGATAGCACAGATACGCAGTATTTT. The encoded protein is CASLKDSTDTQYF.

This clonotype occurred many times. The chain is built from TRBV5-6 and TRBJ2-1; 13 bases line up with TRBD2. CDR1 SGHDT and CDR2 YYEEEE come from the germline V gene. Germline trimming cut 4 bases from V and 7 bases from J; bases unmatched to any gene: 8. The CDR3 covers 16 residues. Here the CDR3 reads CASSRGLAGVSNEQFF. CDR3 DNA sequence: TGTGCCAGCAGCCGCGGACTAGCGGGAGTATCTAATGAGCAGTTCTTC.

This clonotype was seen more than once but under ten times. V gene TRBV20-1 combines with J gene TRBJ2-1; 7 nucleotides line up with TRBD2. CDR1 DFQATT and CDR2 SNEGSKA come from the germline V gene (reference sequence). The length of the CDR3 is 13 residues. V lost 3 bases and J lost 5; bases outside the gene matches: 4. The CDR3 DNA sequence: TGCAGTGCTAGTAGCGGGTTTAACAATGAGCAGTTCTTC. It encodes CSASSGFNNEQFF.

The rearrangement uses TRBV4-2 and TRBJ1-5; 9 bases are shared with TRBD1. J gave up 6 bases and V 3 bases, and 9 bases lay outside the gene matches. This CDR3 is built from 16 residues. Per the germline V gene, CDR1 is LGHNA and CDR2 is YNFKEQ. The CDR3 nucleotides read TGTGCCAGCAGCCAGACAAACAGGGGGCCGGTTCAGCCCCAGCATTTT. As protein: CASSQTNRGPVQPQHF.

This clonotype appeared many times. The V and J genes are TRBV12-3 or TRBV12-4 and TRBJ1-1; no definite D call. The V gene lost 6 bases and the J gene lost 3 bases, with 8 bases spanning the gap. The CDR3 runs to 12 residues. CDR3 nucleotides: TGTGCCAGCAGCCCGGGAGACACTGAAGCTTTCTTT. Its translation: CASSPGDTEAFF.

This rearrangement joins TRBV7-3 to TRBJ1-2; TRBD1 matches at 9 bases. Per germline, CDR1 SGHTA and CDR2 FQGTGA. V was pared by 1 base and J by 4 bases, with 4 bases of the junction left unmatched. This CDR3 is built from 15 residues. The CDR3: CASSLKGTGSYGYTF. CDR3 in DNA: TGTGCCAGCAGCTTAAAGGGGACAGGGTCCTATGGCTACACCTTC.

The chain is built from TRBV7-6 and TRBJ2-1; 8 nucleotides align to TRBD2. CDR1 SGHVS and CDR2 FNYEAQ come from the germline V gene. CDR3 size: 16 residues. J gave up 6 bases and V 4 bases, and 11 bases lay outside the gene matches. The CDR3, as DNA: TGTGCCAGCAGCTCACCCCCGGGCGGGGGGTCCAATGAGCAGTTCTTC. Its translation is CASSSPPGGGSNEQFF. The full variable domain, with the rest looked up from reference TRBV7-6 and TRBJ2-1, is GAGVSQSPRYKVTKRGQDVALRCDPISGHVSLYWYRQALGQGPEFLTYFNYEAQQDKSGLPNDRFSAERPEGSISTLTIQRTEQRDSAMYRCASSSPPGGGSNEQFFGPGTRLTVL.

The gene calls are TRBV29-1 and TRBJ2-7; 11 nucleotides agree with TRBD2. This CDR3 region has 16 residues. CDR1 is SQVTM and CDR2 is ANQGSEA in the germline V gene. The junction had 15 bases not matched to a gene; V was cut back by 4 bases and J by 7 bases. CDR3 region: CSVGRRLAGGPGEQYF. The DNA of the CDR3 is TGCAGCGTTGGCAGACGGCTAGCGGGAGGACCGGGGGAGCAGTACTTC.

The sample holds many counts of this clonotype. V is TRBV5-1 and J is TRBJ2-1, with 9 bases lining up with TRBD2. CDR3 size: 15 residues. The germline gives CDR1 SGHRS, CDR2 YFSETQ. J lost 4 bases, V lost 3 bases, and 5 bases had no gene match. CDR3 bases: TGCGCCAGCAGCTCGGGACTAGCTGATTACAATGAGCAGTTCTTC. Translating it yields CASSSGLADYNEQFF.

The chain recombines TRBV20-1 with TRBJ2-2, with TRBD1 matching 8 bases. CDR3 size: 15 residues. Trimming cost V 5 bases and J 1 base; bases outside gene matches: 6. Germline loops: CDR1 DFQATT, CDR2 SNEGSKA (reference sequence). The CDR3 protein is CSARSGTGNTGELFF. The CDR3 bases are TGCAGTGCTCGTTCCGGGACAGGGAACACCGGGGAGCTGTTTTTT.

V usage is TRBV12-3 or TRBV12-4 and J usage is TRBJ1-5; 9 bases are shared with TRBD1. J lost 4 bases, V lost 6 bases, and 10 bases had no gene match. This CDR3 has 16 residues. The CDR3: CASSPAGTGSNQPQHF. The CDR3 nucleotides are TGTGCCAGCAGCCCGGCAGGGACAGGGTCGAATCAGCCCCAGCATTTT.

The chain recombines TRBV29-1 with TRBJ1-2; the D is unclear. This CDR3 has 14 residues. V shed 7 bases and J shed 2 bases, with 17 bases lying between them. Germline V CDR1 and CDR2: SQVTM, ANQGSEA. The CDR3 DNA sequence: TGCAGCGCTGGTGGTGGTTTCAAGAACTATGGCTACACCTTC. It yields the protein CSAGGGFKNYGYTF.